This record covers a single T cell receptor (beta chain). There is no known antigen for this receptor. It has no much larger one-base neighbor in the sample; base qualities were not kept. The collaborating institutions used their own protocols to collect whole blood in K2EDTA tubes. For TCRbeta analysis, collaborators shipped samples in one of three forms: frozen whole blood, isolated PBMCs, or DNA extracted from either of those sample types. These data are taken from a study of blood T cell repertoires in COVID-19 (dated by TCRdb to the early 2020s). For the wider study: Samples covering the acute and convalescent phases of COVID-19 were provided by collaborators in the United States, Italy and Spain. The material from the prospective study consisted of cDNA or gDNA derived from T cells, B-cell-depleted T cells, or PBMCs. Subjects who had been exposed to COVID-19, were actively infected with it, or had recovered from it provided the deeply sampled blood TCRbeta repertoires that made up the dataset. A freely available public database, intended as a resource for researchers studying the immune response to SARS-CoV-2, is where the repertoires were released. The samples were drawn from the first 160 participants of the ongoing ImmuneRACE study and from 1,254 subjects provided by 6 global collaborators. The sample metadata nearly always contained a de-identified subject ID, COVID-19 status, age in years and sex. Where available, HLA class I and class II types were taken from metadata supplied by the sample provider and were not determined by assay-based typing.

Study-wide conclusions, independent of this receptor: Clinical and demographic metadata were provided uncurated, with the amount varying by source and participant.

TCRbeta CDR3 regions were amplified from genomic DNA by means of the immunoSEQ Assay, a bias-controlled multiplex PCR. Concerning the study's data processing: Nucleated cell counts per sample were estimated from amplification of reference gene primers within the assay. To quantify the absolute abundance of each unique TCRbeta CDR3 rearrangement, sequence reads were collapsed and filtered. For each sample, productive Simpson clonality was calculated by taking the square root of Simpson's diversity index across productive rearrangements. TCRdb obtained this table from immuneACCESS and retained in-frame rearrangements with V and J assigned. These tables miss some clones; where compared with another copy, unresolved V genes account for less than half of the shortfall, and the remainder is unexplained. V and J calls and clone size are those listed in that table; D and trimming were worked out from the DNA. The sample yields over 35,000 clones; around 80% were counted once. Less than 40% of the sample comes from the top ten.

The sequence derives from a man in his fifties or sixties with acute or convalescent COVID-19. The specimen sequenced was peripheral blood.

The base sequence is TGCGCCAGCAGCCCCCGGCTAGCTAGCAATCAGCCCCAGCATTTT. Its protein product is CASSPRLASNQPQHF. The chain was built from TRBV5-1 and TRBJ1-5; no D segment can be confidently identified. CDR1 and CDR2 were assigned from the germline V gene as SGHRS and YFSETQ. The CDR3 covers 15 residues, taking in both the cysteine and the phenylalanine. The entry retains the CDR3 DNA only, 45 bases that are in frame from base 1. V is cut by 4 bases and J by 0 bases, and the space between the germline ends is 11 bases.